The 9 T cell receptor beta chains below come from one sample, sequenced in a study of T cell responses to AZD1222 COVID-19 vaccine (dated by TCRdb to the early 2020s). What the time point label conveys for this sample: about 28 days (+/-7) after the second vaccine dose. Reading the label with the study, this specimen's treatment or condition is: meningococcal conjugate vaccine given as trial control. The library was built by means of the immunoSEQ multiplex PCR assay. Sourced from immuneACCESS, this table was stored by TCRdb with only in-frame sequences that have V and J called. A share of the clones is absent; for the studies checked, an unresolved V gene accounts for under half, and the remainder has no known explanation. In all, the sample holds 150,000 to 200,000 clones, and approximately 90% of those were seen once. The ten largest clonotypes hold 3.5% to 4.5% of the sample. Sequences were derived from peripheral blood, sampled 28 days after the second dose of the MenACWY control vaccine. These receptors were taken from an adult who received the MenACWY meningococcal vaccine as a control.

The CDR3 region is CASSYGGAGSNEAFF. CDR3 sequence (DNA): TGTGCCAGCAGTTATGGAGGGGCAGGGTCTAATGAAGCTTTCTTT. The V call is TRBV2, the J call TRBJ1-1, with D possibly matching TRBD1 (5 bases). Germline CDR1 SNHLY, CDR2 FYNNEI. V lost 5 bases and J lost 7, with 20 bases in between. This CDR3 is built from 15 residues.

This clone was seen once. The chain uses TRBV10-1 and TRBJ2-4, with D unresolved. CDR1 is WNHNN, CDR2 SYGVQD, per germline (reference sequence). The CDR3 is 14 residues long. The V gene lost 2 bases and the J gene lost 8 bases, with 13 bases spanning the gap. The CDR3 loop reads CASSEIYPRDIQYF. CDR3 nucleotide sequence: TGCGCCAGCAGTGAGATCTATCCTAGGGACATTCAGTACTTC.

The chain couples TRBV19 to TRBJ2-7, with D possibly matching TRBD2 (5 bases). This CDR3 has 14 amino acids. Per the germline V gene, CDR1 is LNHDA and CDR2 is SQIVND (reference sequence). The ends were cut back, 6 bases at V and 2 bases at J, with 14 bases in the middle. Written as DNA, the CDR3 is TGTGCCAGTAGCGGATTCCGGGATCCCTACGAGCAGTACTTC. It yields the protein CASSGFRDPYEQYF.

This chain links TRBV19 with TRBJ1-2, with 7 bases aligning to TRBD1. J gave up 8 bases and V 4 bases, and 7 bases lay outside the gene matches. The CDR3 is made up of 13 amino acids. Per germline, CDR1 LNHDA and CDR2 SQIVND (reference sequence). This CDR3 is CASSTDRDRGYTF. CDR3 DNA: TGTGCCAGTAGTACCGACAGGGATCGGGGCTACACCTTC.

The V call is TRBV18, the J call TRBJ2-5; D is possibly TRBD1 or TRBD2 (6 bases each). V was pared by 3 bases and J by 2 bases, with 10 bases between. CDR1 KGHSH and CDR2 LQKENI come from the germline V gene. The CDR3 covers 14 residues. CDR3 loop: CASSPVGGQETQYF. The CDR3 DNA is TGTGCCAGCTCACCGGTAGGGGGGCAAGAGACCCAGTACTTC.

This clone was counted once. The V call is TRBV29-1, the J call TRBJ2-7, with a weak D call TRBD2 (6 bases). The germline CDR1 and CDR2 sequences are SQVTM and ANQGSEA. This CDR3 spans 10 amino acids. V was shortened by 5 bases and J by 9 bases, with 11 bases between the two germline ends. DNA of the CDR3: TGCAGCGTTTGGAGCGGGTCGCAGTACTTC. Residues: CSVWSGSQYF.

This clone was detected once. The rearrangement links TRBV3-1 (or the pseudogene TRBV3-2) to TRBJ1-5; no definite D call. The germline gives CDR1 LGHDT, CDR2 YNNKEL (reference sequence). This CDR3 is built from 15 residues. V was clipped by 0 bases and J by 1 base, with 7 bases between them. The CDR3 DNA sequence: TGTGCCAGCAGCCAAGATCCGCTGAGCAATCAGCCCCAGCATTTT. This gives the protein CASSQDPLSNQPQHF.

Comment on this clone: Distinct nucleotide sequences in the sample also encode this CDR3. The chain employs TRBV30 and TRBJ1-5; 7 bases align to TRBD1. The CDR3 runs to 13 residues. The germline gives CDR1 GTSNPN, CDR2 SVGIG (reference sequence). V was pared by 0 bases and J by 5 bases, with 1 base of the junction left unmatched. In DNA, the CDR3 is TGTGCCTGGAGTGTCCAGGGGGATCAGCCCCAGCATTTT. It translates to CAWSVQGDQPQHF.

The sample holds one count of this clone. This chain links TRBV5-4 with TRBJ2-3; a weak D match, TRBD2 (6 bases). CDR3 length equals 18 residues. Germline V gene sequence: CDR1 SGHNT, CDR2 YYREEE (reference sequence). The germline V and J ends were trimmed by 4 bases and 0 bases, with 21 bases remaining between them. In DNA form, the CDR3 reads TGTGCCAGCAGCATAAAGGCCCTAGCGTCCCCTAGCACAGATACGCAGTATTTT. Encoded protein: CASSIKALASPSTDTQYF.